Here is one T cell receptor beta chain with its context. In Cohort 3, a recovered donor had either two negative PCRs, clearance, or symptom resolution. Here immunoSEQ multiplex PCR was the method, and the copy in TCRdb shows in-frame clones only, minus some. The sample has 180,000 or so clones, over 75% seen once; the top ten hold 9.5% to 11%. The sample belongs to a study of blood T cell repertoires in COVID-19. The CDR3 contains 16 residues. Trimming removed 6 bases from V and 1 base from J; junction bases left unmatched: 9. In germline, CDR1 is SGHDN, CDR2 FVKESK. The sample taken for sequencing was PBMCs or T cells enriched from blood (not recorded which). The clonotype was recovered from a man aged 45-65 years who had recovered from COVID-19. V gene TRBV14 combines with J gene TRBJ1-3; 7 bases match TRBD1. CDR3 protein: CASSQTSGGSGNTIYF. CDR3 bases: TGTGCCAGCAGTCAAACCTCAGGGGGGTCTGGAAACACCATATATTTT.